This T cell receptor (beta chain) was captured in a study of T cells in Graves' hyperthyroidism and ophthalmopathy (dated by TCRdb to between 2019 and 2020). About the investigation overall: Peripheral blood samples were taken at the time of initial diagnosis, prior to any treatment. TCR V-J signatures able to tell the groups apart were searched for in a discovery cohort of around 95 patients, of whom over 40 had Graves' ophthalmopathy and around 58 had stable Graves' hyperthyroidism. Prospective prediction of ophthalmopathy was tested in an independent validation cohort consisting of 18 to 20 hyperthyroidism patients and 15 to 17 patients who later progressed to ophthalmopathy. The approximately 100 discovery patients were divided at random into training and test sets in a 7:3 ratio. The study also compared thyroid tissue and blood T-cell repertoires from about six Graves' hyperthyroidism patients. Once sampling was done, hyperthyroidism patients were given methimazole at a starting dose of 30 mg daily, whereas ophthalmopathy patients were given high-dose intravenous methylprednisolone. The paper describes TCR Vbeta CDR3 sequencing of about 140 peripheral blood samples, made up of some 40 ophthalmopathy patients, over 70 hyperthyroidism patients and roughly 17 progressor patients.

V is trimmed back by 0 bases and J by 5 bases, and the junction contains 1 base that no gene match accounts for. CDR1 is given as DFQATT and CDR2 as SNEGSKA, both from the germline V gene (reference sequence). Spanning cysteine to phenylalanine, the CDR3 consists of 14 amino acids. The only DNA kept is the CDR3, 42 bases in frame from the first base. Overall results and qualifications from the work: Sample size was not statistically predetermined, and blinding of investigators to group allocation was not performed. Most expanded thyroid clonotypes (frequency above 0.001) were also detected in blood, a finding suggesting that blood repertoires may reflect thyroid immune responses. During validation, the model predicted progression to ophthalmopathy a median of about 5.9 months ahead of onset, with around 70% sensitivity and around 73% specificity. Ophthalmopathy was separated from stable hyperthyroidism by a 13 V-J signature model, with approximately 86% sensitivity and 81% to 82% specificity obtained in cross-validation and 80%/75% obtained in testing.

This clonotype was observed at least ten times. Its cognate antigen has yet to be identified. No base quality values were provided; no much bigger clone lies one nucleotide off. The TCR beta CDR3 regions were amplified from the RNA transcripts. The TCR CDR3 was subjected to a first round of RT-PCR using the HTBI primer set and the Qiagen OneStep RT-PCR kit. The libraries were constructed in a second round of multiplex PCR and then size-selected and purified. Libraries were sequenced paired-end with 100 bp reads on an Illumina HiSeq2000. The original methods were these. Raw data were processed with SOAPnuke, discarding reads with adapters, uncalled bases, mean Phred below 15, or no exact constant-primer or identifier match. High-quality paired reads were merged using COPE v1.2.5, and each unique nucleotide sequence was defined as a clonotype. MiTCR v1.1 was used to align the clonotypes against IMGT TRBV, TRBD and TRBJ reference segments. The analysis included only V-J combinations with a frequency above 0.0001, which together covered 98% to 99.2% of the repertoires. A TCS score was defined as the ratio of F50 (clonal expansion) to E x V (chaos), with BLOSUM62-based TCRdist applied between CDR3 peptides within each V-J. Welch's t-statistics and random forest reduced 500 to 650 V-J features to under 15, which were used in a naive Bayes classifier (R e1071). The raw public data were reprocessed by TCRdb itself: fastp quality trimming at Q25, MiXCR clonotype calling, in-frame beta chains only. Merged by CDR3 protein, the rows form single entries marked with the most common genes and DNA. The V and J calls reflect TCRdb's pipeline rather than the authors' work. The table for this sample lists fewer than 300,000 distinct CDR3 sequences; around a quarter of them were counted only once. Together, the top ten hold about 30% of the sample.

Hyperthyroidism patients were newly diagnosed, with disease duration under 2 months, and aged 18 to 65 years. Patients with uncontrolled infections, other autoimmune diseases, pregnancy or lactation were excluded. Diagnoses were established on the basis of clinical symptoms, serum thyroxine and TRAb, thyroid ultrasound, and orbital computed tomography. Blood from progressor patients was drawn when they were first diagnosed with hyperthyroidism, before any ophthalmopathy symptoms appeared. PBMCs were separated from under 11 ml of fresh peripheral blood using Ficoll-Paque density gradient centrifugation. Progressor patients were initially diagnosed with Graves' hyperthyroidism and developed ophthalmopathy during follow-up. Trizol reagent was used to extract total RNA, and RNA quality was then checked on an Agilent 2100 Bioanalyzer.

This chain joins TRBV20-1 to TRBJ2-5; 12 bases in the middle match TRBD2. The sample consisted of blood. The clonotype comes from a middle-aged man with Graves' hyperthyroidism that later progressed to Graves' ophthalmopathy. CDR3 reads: CSARDTSGGETQYF. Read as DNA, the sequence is TGCAGTGCTAGAGACACTAGCGGGGGGGAGACCCAGTACTTC.